Listed below are T cell receptor beta chains from one sample, sequenced in a study of cytomegalovirus exposure and HLA in healthy donors. Clones were sequenced by immunoSEQ multiplex PCR, and TCRdb holds only the in-frame ones, with some missing. This sample yields about 160,000 clones, of which more than 65% are seen a single time; approximately 6.5% belongs to the top ten. Sequenced material: PBMCs. The receptors were gathered from a man aged 50 to 60 in good health and CMV-seropositive. The CDR3 runs from the conserved cysteine through the conserved F or W. The order of the fields is CDR3 protein, CDR3 DNA, V gene, J gene, clone size, D gene. The D gene is left open where the match is weak. Only part of the rows carry a size: once, few, many, or a class if the clone is expanded.

cdr3_aa: CASSASSSWAGYEQYF
cdr3_nt: TGTGCCAGCAGCGCTTCCTCGAGTTGGGCAGGCTACGAGCAGTACTTC
v_call: TRBV5-4
j_call: TRBJ2-7
clone_size: .
d_call: .

cdr3_aa: CASSYRQGGTDTQYF
cdr3_nt: TGCGCCAGCAGCTACCGACAGGGGGGCACAGATACGCAGTATTTT
v_call: TRBV7-8
j_call: TRBJ2-3
clone_size: .
d_call: TRBD1

cdr3_aa: CASSVGGNEKLFF
cdr3_nt: TGTGCCAGCAGCGTAGGGGGCAATGAAAAACTGTTTTTT
v_call: TRBV9
j_call: TRBJ1-4
clone_size: few
d_call: .

cdr3_aa: CASQTRGGQPQHF
cdr3_nt: TGTGCCAGCCAGACGAGGGGAGGTCAGCCCCAGCATTTT
v_call: TRBV28
j_call: TRBJ1-5
clone_size: once
d_call: .

cdr3_aa: CASRPSGWVGEQFF
cdr3_nt: TGTGCCAGCAGGCCTAGCGGGTGGGTTGGTGAGCAGTTCTTC
v_call: TRBV28
j_call: TRBJ2-1
clone_size: .
d_call: TRBD2

cdr3_aa: CASGREGPFTNYEQYF
cdr3_nt: TGTGCTAGTGGACGGGAGGGGCCCTTTACGAACTACGAGCAGTACTTC
v_call: TRBV12-5
j_call: TRBJ2-7
clone_size: .
d_call: TRBD2

cdr3_aa: CATRDGGSTDTQYF
cdr3_nt: TGTGCCACCAGAGACGGCGGGAGCACAGATACGCAGTATTTT
v_call: TRBV15
j_call: TRBJ2-3
clone_size: .
d_call: .

cdr3_aa: CASSLRGPDTQYF
cdr3_nt: TGTGCCAGCAGTTTAAGGGGGCCAGATACGCAGTATTTT
v_call: TRBV27
j_call: TRBJ2-3
clone_size: .
d_call: TRBD1

cdr3_aa: CASSSSGQINYGYTF
cdr3_nt: TGTGCCAGCAGTTCATCGGGACAGATTAACTATGGCTACACCTTC
v_call: TRBV6-5
j_call: TRBJ1-2
clone_size: once
d_call: TRBD1

cdr3_aa: CASSGFGRSYGYTF
cdr3_nt: TGTGCCAGCAGCGGGTTCGGGAGATCCTATGGCTACACCTTC
v_call: TRBV9
j_call: TRBJ1-2
clone_size: .
d_call: .

cdr3_aa: CASSFLGGGYAF
cdr3_nt: TGTGCCAGCAGCTTCTTGGGGGGGGGCTACGCCTTC
v_call: TRBV5-6
j_call: TRBJ1-2
clone_size: .
d_call: .

cdr3_aa: CASRERGEAFF
cdr3_nt: TGTGCCAGCAGGGAGAGAGGAGAAGCTTTCTTT
v_call: TRBV7-9
j_call: TRBJ1-1
clone_size: .
d_call: .

cdr3_aa: CASRTGGGTGELFF
cdr3_nt: TGTGCCAGCCGCACAGGGGGCGGGACCGGGGAGCTGTTTTTT
v_call: TRBV11-3
j_call: TRBJ2-2
clone_size: .
d_call: TRBD1

cdr3_aa: CASSMTSGHEQFF
cdr3_nt: TGTGCCAGTAGTATGACTAGCGGGCATGAGCAGTTCTTC
v_call: TRBV19
j_call: TRBJ2-1
clone_size: .
d_call: TRBD2

cdr3_aa: CATKRQAELFEAFF
cdr3_nt: TGTGCCACCAAGAGACAGGCAGAGCTATTTGAAGCTTTCTTT
v_call: TRBV10-3
j_call: TRBJ1-1
clone_size: .
d_call: .

cdr3_aa: CASSYSQGATGYTF
cdr3_nt: TGTGCCAGCAGTTACTCGCAGGGGGCGACCGGCTACACCTTC
v_call: TRBV6-5
j_call: TRBJ1-2
clone_size: .
d_call: TRBD1